This T cell receptor (beta chain) was recorded in a study of cytotoxic CD8 clonotypes in ibrutinib-treated CLL. Study summary: Response was recorded as partial in around 25 patients and complete in 2; at median around 70 months, around 15 remained remitted and about 12 had progressed.

Here immunoSEQ multiplex PCR was the method, and the copy in TCRdb shows in-frame clones only, minus some. The sample includes approximately 140,000 clones, around 90% of them seen just once. As for this clone: Its antigen is not identified.

The CDR3 spans 15 residues. Study-level findings and limits: Having risen at ibrutinib response, clonality had fallen back toward baseline by progression.

J is TRBJ2-1 and V is TRBV21-1; the DNA was not compared with TRBD1, the D call given in the table. TRBV21-1 has pseudogene status. The material sequenced was PBMCs, taken after 12 months of ibrutinib treatment. This receptor was identified in a human donor with chronic lymphocytic leukemia. CDR3 in amino acids: CASSSPGQSYNEQFF. In DNA form, the CDR3 reads TGTGCCAGCAGCAGTCCGGGACAGTCCTACAATGAGCAGTTCTTC.